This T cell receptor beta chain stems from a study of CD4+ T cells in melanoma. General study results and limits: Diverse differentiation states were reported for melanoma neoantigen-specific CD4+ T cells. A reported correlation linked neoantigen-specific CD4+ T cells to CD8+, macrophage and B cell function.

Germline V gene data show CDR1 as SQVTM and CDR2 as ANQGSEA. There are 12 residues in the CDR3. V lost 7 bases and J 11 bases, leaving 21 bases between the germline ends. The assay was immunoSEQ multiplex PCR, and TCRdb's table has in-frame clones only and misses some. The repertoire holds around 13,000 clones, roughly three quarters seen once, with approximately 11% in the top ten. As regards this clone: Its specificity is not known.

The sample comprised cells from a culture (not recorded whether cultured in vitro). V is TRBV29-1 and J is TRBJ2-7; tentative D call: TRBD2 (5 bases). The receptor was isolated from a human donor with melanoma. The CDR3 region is CSASSGGGEKYF. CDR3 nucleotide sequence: TGCAGCGCGAGCTCTGGAGGCGGAGAGAAGTACTTC.